The rows below give T cell receptor beta chains drawn from one sample of a study of brain T cells in children with intractable seizures. Libraries were prepared by immunoSEQ multiplex PCR; TCRdb keeps only in-frame clonotypes and omits some of them. The sample lists about 340,000 clones, over 85% seen once, with approximately 5% in the top ten. The specimen comprised peripheral blood, sampled approximately 5 months after surgery. The source of these receptors is a boy younger than two with tuberous sclerosis and intractable seizures. Each CDR3 is given with its conserved first and last residue. The D gene is left open where the match is weak. Clone size is shown for a subset of rows, as once, few, many or a class of expanded clone.

j_call clone_size v_call d_call cdr3_nt cdr3_aa
TRBJ1-6 . TRBV18 . TGTGCCAGCTCAGCGGGAACAGGTTCACCCCTCCACTTT CASSAGTGSPLHF
TRBJ1-1 . TRBV27 . TGTGCCAGCAGTTTCACTTTACAGCCTACAAATTCGAACACTGAAGCTTTCTTT CASSFTLQPTNSNTEAFF
TRBJ1-2 . TRBV5-4 . TGTGCCAGCAGCTTGCAGGGTAGGATAGAGGGCTACACCTTC CASSLQGRIEGYTF
TRBJ2-4 once TRBV28 TRBD2 TGTGCCAGCAGTTTACAGGGACTAGCGGGAGCATACCTAAAGTTGGGCAAAAACATTCAGTACTTC CASSLQGLAGAYLKLGKNIQYF
TRBJ1-4 . TRBV18 . TGTGCCAGCTCACCACCGGCCCTAACCCTTGGAAGGAATAATGAAAAACTGTTTTTT CASSPPALTLGRNNEKLFF
TRBJ2-3 . TRBV7-6 . TGTGCCAGCAGCTTAGGCAGCACAGATACGCAGTATTTT CASSLGSTDTQYF
TRBJ2-7 . TRBV6-1 . TGTGCCAGCAGTGTTAACCACGGCGACAGAGTCTACGAGCAGTACTTC CASSVNHGDRVYEQYF
TRBJ2-1 once TRBV4-2 . TGTGCCAGCAGCCAAGGGGCCATGGATAACGTGTACAATGAGCAGTTCTTC CASSQGAMDNVYNEQFF
TRBJ1-1 few TRBV5-1 TRBD1 TGCGCCAGCAGCTTGACAGGGGGAAACACTGAAGCTTTCTTT CASSLTGGNTEAFF
TRBJ1-3 . TRBV30 . TGTGCCTGGGAGAGCCGATCCGCTGGAAACACCATATATTTT CAWESRSAGNTIYF
TRBJ2-5 . TRBV5-1 . TGCGCCAGCAGCTCCGGGGTTAGGTGGGAAGGGGAGACCCAGTACTTC CASSSGVRWEGETQYF
TRBJ2-7 . TRBV29-1 . TGCAGCGTTGGGTTGGCAGGGTACCCGTCCGAGCAGTACTTC CSVGLAGYPSEQYF
TRBJ2-7 . TRBV7-9 TRBD1 TGTGCCAGCAGCACCCGGGACAGGGGGCTTCCCCTCTACGAGCAGTACTTC CASSTRDRGLPLYEQYF
TRBJ1-2 . TRBV27 . TGTGCCAGCAGTTTAAAGGGCGACTATGGCTACACCTTC CASSLKGDYGYTF
TRBJ2-3 . TRBV24-1 TRBD1 TGTGCCACCAGTGCCCCGACAGGGATCCCTAGCACAGATACGCAGTATTTT CATSAPTGIPSTDTQYF
TRBJ2-1 . TRBV30 . TGTGCCTGGAATCTCGTTGCGACCATTGAGCAGTTCTTC CAWNLVATIEQFF
TRBJ1-1 . TRBV12-3/TRBV12-4 . TGTGCCAGCAGTTTACGGCCCCCTGAAGCTTTCTTT CASSLRPPEAFF
TRBJ1-3 . TRBV7-9 TRBD1 TGTGCCAGCAGGTTGACAGGGGCTGGAAACACCATATATTTT CASRLTGAGNTIYF